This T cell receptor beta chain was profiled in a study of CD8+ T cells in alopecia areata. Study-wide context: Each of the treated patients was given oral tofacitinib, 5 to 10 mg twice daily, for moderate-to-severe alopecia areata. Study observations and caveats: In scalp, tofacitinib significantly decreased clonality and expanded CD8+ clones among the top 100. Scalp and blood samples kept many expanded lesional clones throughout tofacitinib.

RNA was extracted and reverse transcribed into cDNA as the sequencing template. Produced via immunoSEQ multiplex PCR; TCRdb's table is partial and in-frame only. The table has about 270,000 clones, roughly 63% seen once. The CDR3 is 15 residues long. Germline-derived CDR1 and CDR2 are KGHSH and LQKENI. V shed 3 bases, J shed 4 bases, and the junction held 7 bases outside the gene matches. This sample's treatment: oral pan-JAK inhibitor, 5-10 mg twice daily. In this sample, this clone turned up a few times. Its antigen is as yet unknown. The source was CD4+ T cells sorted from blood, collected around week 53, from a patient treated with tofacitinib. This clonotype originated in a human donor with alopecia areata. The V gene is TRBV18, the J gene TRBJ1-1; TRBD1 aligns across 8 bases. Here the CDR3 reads CASSPKTGAGTEAFF. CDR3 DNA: TGTGCCAGCTCACCGAAGACAGGGGCGGGCACTGAAGCTTTCTTT. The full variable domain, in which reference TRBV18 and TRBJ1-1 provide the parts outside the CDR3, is NAGVMQNPRHLVRRRGQEARLRCSPMKGHSHVYWYRQLPEEGLKFMVYLQKENIIDESGMPKERFSAEFPKEGPSILRIQQVVRGDSAAYFCASSPKTGAGTEAFFGQGTRLTVV.